The TCR beta chain under discussion was sequenced for a study of molecular identifiers for immune sequencing clone quantification. Study observations and caveats: Even with about a million naive cells present, spiked Jurkat TCR RNA from one cell was reportedly detectable.

Trimming pared 7 bases from V and 2 bases from J, leaving 19 bases between. From germline, CDR1 is MNHEY and CDR2 SMNVEV (reference sequence). The CDR3 covers 16 residues. Previously described methods and listed TCR primers were used for bulk TCR libraries. Each CDR3 protein is one row after TCRdb ran MiXCR on the PCR reads. The table has about 640,000 distinct CDR3 sequences, 15% to 20% seen once. In regard to this clonotype: The antigen remains undetermined.

The source material was naive CD8+ T cells from blood, with Jurkat cell RNA spiked in. Subset defined: FACS-sorted CD8+CD4-CCR7+CD45RA+ naive T cells. The clonotype originates from a human donor in good health. Some libraries in this study had Jurkat cell RNA spiked in. This rearrangement joins TRBV27 to TRBJ2-3; D is possibly TRBD1 (5 bases). CDR3 bases: TGTGCCAGCAAAAAGGAAGGGGAAGGAATCACAGATACGCAGTATTTT. Encoded protein: CASKKEGEGITDTQYF.